This T cell receptor beta chain was profiled in a study of response to subunit inactivated influenza vaccine. This CDR3 has 13 amino acids. Trimming left V 6 bases short and J 4 bases short, with 16 bases between. The germline V gene encodes CDR1 DFQATT and CDR2 SNEGSKA (reference sequence). A single record per CDR3 protein comes from TCRdb applying MiXCR to the RT-PCR reads. The sample records about 620,000 distinct CDR3 sequences, around 11% being singletons. This clonotype was detected a few times. This sample also appeared in a second study, on T cells expressing NK-cell markers. That work contributes: Synthesis of TCR beta cDNA relied on 5'RACE template switching carrying UMIs.

The source was PBMCs from blood, collected on the day of vaccination. This TCR derives from a man aged 45-65 years who received an inactivated influenza vaccine. J is TRBJ2-7 and V is TRBV20-1; D might be TRBD1 (6 bases). The DNA for the CDR3 is TGCAGTGCCGAGGCAGGACAGAAATACGAGCAGTACTTC. This sequence encodes CSAEAGQKYEQYF.